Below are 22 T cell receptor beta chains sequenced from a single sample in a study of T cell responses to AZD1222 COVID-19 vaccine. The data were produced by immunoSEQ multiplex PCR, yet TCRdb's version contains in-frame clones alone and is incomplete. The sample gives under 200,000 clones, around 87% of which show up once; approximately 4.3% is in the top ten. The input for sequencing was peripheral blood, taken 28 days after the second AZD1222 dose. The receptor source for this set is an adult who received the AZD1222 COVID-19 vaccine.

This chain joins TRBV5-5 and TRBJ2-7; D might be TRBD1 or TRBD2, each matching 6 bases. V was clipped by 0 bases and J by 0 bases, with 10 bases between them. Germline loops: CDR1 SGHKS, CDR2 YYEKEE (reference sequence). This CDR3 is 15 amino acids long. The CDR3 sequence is CASSLGGALSYEQYF. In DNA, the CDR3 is TGTGCCAGCAGCTTGGGGGGGGCACTCTCCTACGAGCAGTACTTC. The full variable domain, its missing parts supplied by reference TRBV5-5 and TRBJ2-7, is DAGVTQSPTHLIKTRGQQVTLRCSPISGHKSVSWYQQVLGQGPQFIFQYYEKEERGRGNFPDRFSARQFPNYSSELNVNALLLGDSALYLCASSLGGALSYEQYFGPGTRLTVT.

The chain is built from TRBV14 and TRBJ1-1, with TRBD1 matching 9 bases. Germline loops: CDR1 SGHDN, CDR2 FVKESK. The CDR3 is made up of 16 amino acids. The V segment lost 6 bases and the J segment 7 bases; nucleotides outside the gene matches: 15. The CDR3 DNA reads TGTGCCAGCAGTCCCGGGACAGGGATATCCTTTGGTGAAGCTTTCTTT. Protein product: CASSPGTGISFGEAFF.

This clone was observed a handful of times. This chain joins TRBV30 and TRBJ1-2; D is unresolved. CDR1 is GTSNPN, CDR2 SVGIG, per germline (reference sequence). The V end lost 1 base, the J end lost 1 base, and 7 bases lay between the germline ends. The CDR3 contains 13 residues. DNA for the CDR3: TGTGCCTGGAGTGCCGGACGTAACTATGGCTACACCTTC. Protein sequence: CAWSAGRNYGYTF.

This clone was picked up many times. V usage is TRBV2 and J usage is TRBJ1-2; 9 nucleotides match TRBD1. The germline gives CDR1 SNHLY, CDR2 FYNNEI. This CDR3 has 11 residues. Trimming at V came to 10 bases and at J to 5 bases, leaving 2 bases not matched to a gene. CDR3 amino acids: CANGQGYGYTF. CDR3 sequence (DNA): TGTGCCAACGGACAGGGGTATGGCTACACCTTC. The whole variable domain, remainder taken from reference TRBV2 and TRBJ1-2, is EPEVTQTPSHQVTQMGQEVILRCVPISNHLYFYWYRQILGQKVEFLVSFYNNEISEKSEIFDDQFSVERPDGSNFTLKIRSTKLEDSAMYFCANGQGYGYTFGSGTRLTVV.

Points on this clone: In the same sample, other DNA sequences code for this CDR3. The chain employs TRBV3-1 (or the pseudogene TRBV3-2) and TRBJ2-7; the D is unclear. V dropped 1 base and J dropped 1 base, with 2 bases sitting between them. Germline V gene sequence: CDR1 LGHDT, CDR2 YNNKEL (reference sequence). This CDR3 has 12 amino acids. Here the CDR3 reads CASSQVSYEQYF. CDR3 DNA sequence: TGTGCCAGCAGCCAAGTTTCCTACGAGCAGTACTTC.

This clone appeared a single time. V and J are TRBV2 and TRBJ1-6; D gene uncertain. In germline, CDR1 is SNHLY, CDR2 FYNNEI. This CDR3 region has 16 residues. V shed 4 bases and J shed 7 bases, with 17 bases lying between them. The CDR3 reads CASSVAPQLLNSPLHF. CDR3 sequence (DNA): TGTGCCAGCAGTGTCGCCCCTCAGTTATTAAATTCACCCCTCCACTTT.

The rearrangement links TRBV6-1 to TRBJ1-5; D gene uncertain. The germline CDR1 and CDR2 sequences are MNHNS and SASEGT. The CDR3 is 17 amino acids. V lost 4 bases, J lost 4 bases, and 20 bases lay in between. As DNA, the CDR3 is TGTGCCAGCAGTGGCCGACAAGAGGGAGTAATTAATCAGCCCCAGCATTTT. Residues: CASSGRQEGVINQPQHF.

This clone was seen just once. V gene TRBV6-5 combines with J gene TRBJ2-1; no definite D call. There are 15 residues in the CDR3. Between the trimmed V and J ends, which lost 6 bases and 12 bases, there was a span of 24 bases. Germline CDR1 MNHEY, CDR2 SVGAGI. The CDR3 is CASSPRRQAWVRQFF. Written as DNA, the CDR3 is TGTGCCAGCAGCCCCCGCCGACAAGCTTGGGTTAGGCAGTTCTTC.

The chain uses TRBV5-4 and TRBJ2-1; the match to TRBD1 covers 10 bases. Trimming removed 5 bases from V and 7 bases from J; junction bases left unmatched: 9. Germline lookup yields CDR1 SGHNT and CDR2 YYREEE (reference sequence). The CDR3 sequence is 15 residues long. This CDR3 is CASSFGQGVMNEQFF. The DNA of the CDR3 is TGTGCCAGCAGTTTCGGACAGGGGGTGATGAATGAGCAGTTCTTC. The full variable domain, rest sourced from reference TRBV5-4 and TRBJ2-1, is ETGVTQSPTHLIKTRGQQVTLRCSSQSGHNTVSWYQQALGQGPQFIFQYYREEENGRGNFPPRFSGLQFPNYSSELNVNALELDDSALYLCASSFGQGVMNEQFFGPGTRLTVL.

The CDR3 is CASSLAQNYGYTF. Here the CDR3 DNA reads TGTGCCAGCAGCTTGGCCCAGAACTATGGCTACACCTTC. This chain joins TRBV7-8 and TRBJ1-2; D is unclear. The CDR3 extends over 13 amino acids. V dropped 3 bases and J dropped 2 bases, with 7 bases sitting between them. Germline loops: CDR1 SGHVS, CDR2 FQNEAQ.

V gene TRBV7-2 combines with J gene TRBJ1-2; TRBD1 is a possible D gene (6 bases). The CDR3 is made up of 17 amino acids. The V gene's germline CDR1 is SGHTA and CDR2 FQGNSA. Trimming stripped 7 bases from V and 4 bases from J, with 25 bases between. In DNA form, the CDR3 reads TGTGCCAGCATCCGGGGGGCAGGGCGTGAAGGGATCTATGGCTACACCTTC. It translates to CASIRGAGREGIYGYTF. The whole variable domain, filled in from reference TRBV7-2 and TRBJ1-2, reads GAGVSQSPSNKVTEKGKDVELRCDPISGHTALYWYRQSLGQGLEFLIYFQGNSAPDKSGLPSDRFSAERTGGSVSTLTIQRTQQEDSAVYLCASIRGAGREGIYGYTFGSGTRLTVV.

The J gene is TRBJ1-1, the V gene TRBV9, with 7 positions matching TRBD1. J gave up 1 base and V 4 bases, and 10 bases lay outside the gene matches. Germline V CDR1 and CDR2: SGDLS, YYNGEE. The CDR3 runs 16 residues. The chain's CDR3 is CASSPRSGTENTEAFF. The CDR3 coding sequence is TGTGCCAGCAGCCCTCGCTCCGGGACAGAGAACACTGAAGCTTTCTTT. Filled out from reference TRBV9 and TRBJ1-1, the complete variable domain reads DSGVTQTPKHLITATGQRVTLRCSPRSGDLSVYWYQQSLDQGLQFLIQYYNGEERAKGNILERFSAQQFPDLHSELNLSSLELGDSALYFCASSPRSGTENTEAFFGQGTRLTVV.

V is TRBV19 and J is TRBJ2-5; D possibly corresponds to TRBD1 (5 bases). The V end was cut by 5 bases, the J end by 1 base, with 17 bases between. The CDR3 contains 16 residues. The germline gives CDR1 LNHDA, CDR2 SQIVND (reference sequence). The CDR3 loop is CASSQGTAIRQETQYF. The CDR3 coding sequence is TGTGCCAGTAGTCAGGGAACGGCCATTCGCCAAGAGACCCAGTACTTC.

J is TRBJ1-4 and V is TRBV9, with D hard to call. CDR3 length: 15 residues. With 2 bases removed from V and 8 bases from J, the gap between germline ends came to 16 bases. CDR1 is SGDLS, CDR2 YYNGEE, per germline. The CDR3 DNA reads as TGTGCCAGCAGCGTGACCCCCTCCCCGGGGGAAAAACTGTTTTTT. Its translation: CASSVTPSPGEKLFF.

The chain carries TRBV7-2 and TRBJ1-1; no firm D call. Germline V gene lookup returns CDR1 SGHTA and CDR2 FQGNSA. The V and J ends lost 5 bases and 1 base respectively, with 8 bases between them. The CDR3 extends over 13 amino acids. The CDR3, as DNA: TGTGCCAGCAGCATCAACAGGAACACTGAAGCTTTCTTT. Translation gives CASSINRNTEAFF.

The CDR3 loop reads CASSRRTDQQETQYF. DNA for the CDR3: TGTGCCAGCAGCCGCCGGACAGACCAACAAGAGACCCAGTACTTC. V usage is TRBV11-3 and J usage is TRBJ2-5, with D tentatively TRBD1 (6 bases). Trimming cost V 5 bases and J 2 bases, with 15 bases left between them. Germline V gene sequence: CDR1 SGHNT, CDR2 YENEEA. CDR3 length: 15 residues.

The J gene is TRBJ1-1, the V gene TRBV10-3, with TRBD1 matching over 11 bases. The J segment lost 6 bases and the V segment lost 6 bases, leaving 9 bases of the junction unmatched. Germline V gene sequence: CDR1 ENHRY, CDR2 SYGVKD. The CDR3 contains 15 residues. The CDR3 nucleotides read TGTGCCATCAGAAGGGACAGGGGGTATGGGGCTGAAGCTTTCTTT. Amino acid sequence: CAIRRDRGYGAEAFF.

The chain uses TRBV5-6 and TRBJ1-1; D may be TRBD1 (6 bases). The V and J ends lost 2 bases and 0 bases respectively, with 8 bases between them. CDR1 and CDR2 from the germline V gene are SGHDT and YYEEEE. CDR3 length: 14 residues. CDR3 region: CASSLRGMNTEAFF. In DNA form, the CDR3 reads TGTGCCAGCAGCTTAAGGGGGATGAACACTGAAGCTTTCTTT. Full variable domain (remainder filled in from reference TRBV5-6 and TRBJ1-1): DAGVTQSPTHLIKTRGQQVTLRCSPKSGHDTVSWYQQALGQGPQFIFQYYEEEERQRGNFPDRFSGHQFPNYSSELNVNALLLGDSALYLCASSLRGMNTEAFFGQGTRLTVV.

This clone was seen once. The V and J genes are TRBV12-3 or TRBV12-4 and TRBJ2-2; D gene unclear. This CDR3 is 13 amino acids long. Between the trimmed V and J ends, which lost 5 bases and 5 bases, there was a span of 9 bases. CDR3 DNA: TGTGCCAGCAGTCCATTGGGAACCGGGGAGCTGTTTTTT. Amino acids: CASSPLGTGELFF.

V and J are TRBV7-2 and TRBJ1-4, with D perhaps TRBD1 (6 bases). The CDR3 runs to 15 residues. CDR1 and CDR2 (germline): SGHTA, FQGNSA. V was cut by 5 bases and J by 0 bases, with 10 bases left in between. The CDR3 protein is CASSPRGATNEKLFF. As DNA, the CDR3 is TGTGCCAGCAGCCCCAGGGGTGCAACTAATGAAAAACTGTTTTTT.

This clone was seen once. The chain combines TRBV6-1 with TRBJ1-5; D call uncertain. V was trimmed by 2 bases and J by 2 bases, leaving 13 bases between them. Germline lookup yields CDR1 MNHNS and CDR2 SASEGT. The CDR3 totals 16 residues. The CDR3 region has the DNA TGTGCCAGCAGTGAAATTAGGGTCTTCGGCAATCAGCCCCAGCATTTT. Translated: CASSEIRVFGNQPQHF.

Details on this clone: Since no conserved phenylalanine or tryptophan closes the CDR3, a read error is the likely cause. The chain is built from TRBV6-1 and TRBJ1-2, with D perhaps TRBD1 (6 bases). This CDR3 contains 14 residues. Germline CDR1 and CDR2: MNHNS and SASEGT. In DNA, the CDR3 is TGTGCCAGCACTGAACGAGGGGGACTTCATGGCTACACCTCC. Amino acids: CASTERGGLHGYTS.